This is a list of T cell receptor beta chains from one sample in a study of blood T cell repertoires in COVID-19. The protocol was immunoSEQ multiplex PCR, while the TCRdb copy is restricted to in-frame clones and leaves out a portion. The profile shows about 240,000 clones, around 79% of them singletons. The sequencing sample was made of peripheral blood. All receptors derive from a woman older than 75 with acute or convalescent COVID-19. CDR3s include the opening cysteine and the closing phenylalanine or tryptophan. A D gene is named only where the DNA matches it firmly. The size field is filled for only some rows; it gives once, few, many or a size class.

. TRBJ1-2 TRBV5-5 . CASTQLWGPNYGYTF TGTGCCAGCACCCAATTATGGGGGCCTAACTATGGCTACACCTTC
. TRBJ2-5 TRBV3-1/TRBV3-2 . CASSQGGEEGTQYF TGTGCCAGCAGCCAAGGGGGGGAGGAGGGGACCCAGTACTTC
. TRBJ1-1 TRBV18 . CASSQLGQLNTEAFF TGTGCCAGCTCACAACTAGGACAGTTGAACACTGAAGCTTTCTTT
. TRBJ2-2 TRBV7-9 . CASSSDRSNTGELFF TGTGCCAGCAGCTCAGACAGGTCTAACACCGGGGAGCTGTTTTTT
. TRBJ1-5 TRBV15 once CATSRDGGPRVDQPQHF TGTGCCACCAGCAGAGATGGTGGCCCCAGGGTTGATCAGCCCCAGCATTTT
. TRBJ1-5 TRBV7-2 . CASSLAWSNQPQHF TGTGCCAGCAGCTTAGCGTGGAGTAATCAGCCCCAGCATTTT
TRBD2 TRBJ2-4 TRBV6-1 . CASSEREGLAGVYIQYF TGTGCCAGCAGCGAAAGGGAGGGACTAGCGGGAGTTTACATTCAGTACTTC
TRBD1 TRBJ2-7 TRBV5-1 . CASSWGQGYEQYF TGCGCCAGCAGCTGGGGACAGGGCTACGAGCAGTACTTC
TRBD2 TRBJ2-7 TRBV4-1 . CASSQTPGLAGGGSSYEQYF TGCGCCAGCAGCCAAACGCCGGGACTAGCGGGAGGGGGAAGCTCCTACGAGCAGTACTTC
. TRBJ1-1 TRBV5-4 . CASSLETGTEAFF TGTGCCAGCAGCTTGGAGACGGGGACTGAAGCTTTCTTT
. TRBJ2-5 TRBV3-1/TRBV3-2 . CASSQQGTLTTQYF TGTGCCAGCAGCCAGCAGGGGACCCTCACGACCCAGTACTTC
. TRBJ1-2 TRBV9 . CASSPEGPAVGYTF TGTGCCAGCAGCCCGGAGGGGCCGGCCGTTGGCTACACCTTC
TRBD2 TRBJ2-1 TRBV6-5 . CASSTSGGVYEQFF TGTGCCTCCTCGACTAGCGGGGGGGTCTATGAGCAGTTCTTC
TRBD2 TRBJ2-7 TRBV7-2 . CASSPSGGGPYEQYF TGTGCCAGCAGCCCAAGCGGGGGGGGACCCTACGAGCAGTACTTC
. TRBJ2-3 TRBV5-1 . CASSLAPGDTQYF TGCGCCAGCAGCTTGGCTCCGGGAGATACGCAGTATTTT
TRBD1 TRBJ2-7 TRBV6-4 once CASSDSCRQGSTYEQYF TGTGCCAGCAGTGACTCTTGTCGACAGGGATCAACCTACGAGCAGTACTTC
TRBD1 TRBJ2-5 TRBV6-5 . CASSSTGGETQYF TGTGCCAGCAGTTCCACAGGGGGGGAGACCCAGTACTTC
. TRBJ1-2 TRBV6-5 . CASGGAGYGYTF TGTGCCTCGGGGGGGGCGGGCTATGGCTACACCTTC
. TRBJ2-7 TRBV4-1 . CASSHPDRSLGEQYF TGCGCCAGCAGCCACCCGGACAGATCCCTCGGCGAGCAGTACTTC
. TRBJ1-1 TRBV5-5 . CASRATWTEAFF TGTGCCAGCAGGGCCACATGGACTGAAGCTTTCTTT
. TRBJ1-2 TRBV5-1 . CASSSDGDYGYTF TGCGCCAGCAGCTCAGACGGGGACTATGGCTACACCTTC
TRBD2 TRBJ2-7 TRBV6-6 . CASSRGGAGGPSYEQYF TGTGCCAGCAGTCGGGGGGGGGCGGGAGGCCCCTCTTACGAGCAGTACTTC
. TRBJ1-1 TRBV21-1 . CASSKIKAGEGNTEAFF TGTGCCAGCAGCAAAATCAAGGCAGGGGAGGGGAACACTGAAGCTTTCTTT
. TRBJ2-7 TRBV18 . CASSPVETGPLSEQYF TGTGCCAGCTCACCCGTTGAGACAGGTCCTCTCTCCGAGCAGTACTTC
. TRBJ1-3 TRBV6-5 once CASLDITLGNTIYF TGTGCCAGCCTGGACATAACCCTAGGAAACACCATATATTTT
TRBD1 TRBJ2-5 TRBV3-1/TRBV3-2 few CASSQVSGTGSYQETQYF TGTGCCAGCAGCCAAGTTTCCGGGACAGGGTCCTACCAAGAGACCCAGTACTTC
TRBD1 TRBJ1-2 TRBV5-1 . CASSLGQGPGYTF TGCGCCAGCAGCTTGGGACAGGGGCCAGGCTACACCTTC
TRBD1 TRBJ1-4 TRBV3-1/TRBV3-2 . CASSQTGTGVWVATNEKLFF TGTGCCAGCAGCCAAACGGGGACAGGGGTTTGGGTTGCAACTAATGAAAAACTGTTTTTT
. TRBJ2-1 TRBV12-2 . CASRFGLAGAWGLDNEQFF TGTGCAAGTCGCTTTGGACTAGCGGGAGCTTGGGGTTTAGACAATGAGCAGTTCTTC
TRBD2 TRBJ2-1 TRBV19 . CASSIAKRGGRDEQFF TGTGCCAGTAGTATAGCCAAGCGGGGGGGCCGGGATGAGCAGTTCTTC